This T cell receptor (beta chain) originates from a study of blood T cell repertoires in COVID-19 (dated by TCRdb to the early 2020s). Describing the broader study: Samples covering the acute and convalescent phases of COVID-19 were provided by collaborators in the United States, Italy and Spain. The material from the prospective study consisted of cDNA or gDNA derived from T cells, B-cell-depleted T cells, or PBMCs. Deeply sampled blood TCRbeta repertoires from subjects exposed to, actively infected with, or recovered from COVID-19 were included in the dataset. The repertoires were released in a freely available public database meant as a resource for research on the immune response to SARS-CoV-2. Samples came from the ongoing ImmuneRACE study (first 160 participants) plus 1,254 subjects from 6 global collaborators. The sample metadata nearly always contained a de-identified subject ID, COVID-19 status, age in years and sex. HLA class I and class II types, where available, came from metadata supplied by the sample provider rather than from assay-based typing. The paper as a whole reports these results and caveats: The quantity of clinical and demographic metadata differed by source and by participant and was supplied without curation.

TCRbeta CDR3 regions were amplified from genomic DNA by means of the immunoSEQ Assay, a bias-controlled multiplex PCR. Under the source paper's analysis protocol: The number of nucleated cells in each sample was estimated by amplification of reference gene primers within the assay. To quantify the absolute abundance of each unique TCRbeta CDR3 rearrangement, sequence reads were collapsed and filtered. For each sample, productive Simpson clonality was calculated as the square root of Simpson's diversity index over productive rearrangements. TCRdb mirrors the immuneACCESS table, restricted to in-frame sequences. Some clones are absent from its copies; in checked studies, under half trace to an unresolved V gene, and the reason for the others is unknown. That table gives V, J and clone size, and the DNA gave D and trimming. This sample comprises about 390,000 clones, around 87% of them detected only once. Roughly 2% of the sample rests with the top ten.

As for this clone: Its antigen target is currently unknown. The sample holds no much larger clone one base away, and base qualities are not on file.

Counted from cysteine to phenylalanine, this CDR3 has 13 amino acids. Here the CDR3 DNA is all that survives: 39 bases in frame from base 1. V is reduced by 6 bases and J by 9 bases, leaving a spacing of 18 bases between them. According to the germline V gene, CDR1 reads MNHEY and CDR2 reads SVGAGI. At one collaborating source in Seattle, patients were enrolled during active infection and were followed longitudinally through the course of disease. Each collaborating institution followed its own protocols to collect whole blood in K2EDTA tubes. For TCRbeta analysis, collaborators shipped samples as frozen whole blood, isolated PBMCs, or DNA extracted from either of those sample types.

The receptor was derived from a woman aged 55-70 years with COVID-19, enrolled during active disease. Recombination connected TRBV6-5 to TRBJ2-7; the D segment could be TRBD2, given 6 matching bases. Sequenced: peripheral blood. CDR3 region: CASREAGPPGQYF. The base sequence is TGTGCCAGCAGGGAGGCGGGGCCCCCCGGGCAGTACTTC.